Listed below are T cell receptor beta chains from one sample, sequenced in a study of shared clonotypes between healthy human individuals. TCRdb keeps only in-frame clones here, not all; method: immunoSEQ multiplex PCR. The sample contains nearly 2 million clones, about 95% of which appear only once. The sample consisted of naive CD8+ T cells sorted from blood. The receptors were gathered from a man aged 18 to 30 in good health. Each CDR3 is given with its conserved first and last residue. D genes are given only for firm matches. Only part of the rows carry a size: once, few, many, or a class if the clone is expanded.

D gene: TRBD1; J gene: TRBJ2-7; clone size: NA; V gene: TRBV28; CDR3 DNA: TGTGCCAGCAGTTTGGCCAGGGGGCTCTTCGAGCAGTACTTC; CDR3 protein: CASSLARGLFEQYF
D gene: NA; J gene: TRBJ2-7; clone size: once; V gene: TRBV2; CDR3 DNA: TGTGCCAGCAGTTTCCCGACATTTGGGTTATCCTACGAGCAGTACTTC; CDR3 protein: CASSFPTFGLSYEQYF
D gene: NA; J gene: TRBJ1-2; clone size: NA; V gene: TRBV27; CDR3 DNA: TGTGCCAGCAGTTTATACTGGGGTTCGGGCTATGGCTACACCTTC; CDR3 protein: CASSLYWGSGYGYTF
D gene: NA; J gene: TRBJ2-2; clone size: NA; V gene: TRBV7-3; CDR3 DNA: TGTGCCAGCAGTCCCGGGTCCGGCGGGGAGCTGTTTTTT; CDR3 protein: CASSPGSGGELFF
D gene: NA; J gene: TRBJ1-1; clone size: few; V gene: TRBV30; CDR3 DNA: TGTGCCTGGAGTGTAGGGCAGCTTGAAGCTTTCTTT; CDR3 protein: CAWSVGQLEAFF
D gene: TRBD2; J gene: TRBJ2-1; clone size: once; V gene: TRBV6-5; CDR3 DNA: TGTGCCAGCAGTTACGCGGGAGGGCGAAATGAGCAGTTCTTC; CDR3 protein: CASSYAGGRNEQFF
D gene: NA; J gene: TRBJ2-7; clone size: NA; V gene: TRBV19; CDR3 DNA: TGTGCCAGTAGTATATCCAGGGCGCCCTACGAGCAGTACTTC; CDR3 protein: CASSISRAPYEQYF
D gene: TRBD1; J gene: TRBJ1-4; clone size: NA; V gene: TRBV2; CDR3 DNA: TGTGCCAGCATGGGATTGTGGGACAGGGTGCCTGATAATGAAAAACTGTTTTTT; CDR3 protein: CASMGLWDRVPDNEKLFF
D gene: NA; J gene: TRBJ2-7; clone size: once; V gene: TRBV7-3; CDR3 DNA: TGTGCCAGCAGCTTAAACCCCGGGCCTACCTACGAGCAGTACTTC; CDR3 protein: CASSLNPGPTYEQYF
D gene: NA; J gene: TRBJ2-5; clone size: NA; V gene: TRBV30; CDR3 DNA: TGTGCCTGGAGTGTAACCGGGGTCCAAGAGACCCAGTACTTC; CDR3 protein: CAWSVTGVQETQYF
D gene: NA; J gene: TRBJ2-2; clone size: NA; V gene: TRBV6-1; CDR3 DNA: TGTGGTACGTCGGGGGACACCGGGGAGCTGTTTTTT; CDR3 protein: CGTSGDTGELFF
D gene: NA; J gene: TRBJ1-1; clone size: NA; V gene: TRBV6-5; CDR3 DNA: TGTGCCAGCACCTCATGGGGGAACACTGAAGCTTTCTTT; CDR3 protein: CASTSWGNTEAFF
D gene: NA; J gene: TRBJ1-1; clone size: NA; V gene: TRBV30; CDR3 DNA: TGTGCCTGGAGTGTACAGTTGGACACTGAAGCTTTCTTT; CDR3 protein: CAWSVQLDTEAFF
D gene: NA; J gene: TRBJ2-7; clone size: NA; V gene: TRBV7-9; CDR3 DNA: TGTGCCAGCAGCTTACAGGGGAGATCCTACGAGCAGTACTTC; CDR3 protein: CASSLQGRSYEQYF
D gene: TRBD2; J gene: TRBJ2-1; clone size: NA; V gene: TRBV7-9; CDR3 DNA: TGTGCCAGCAGCTTAGTCGGGGGGATGGATGAGCAGTTCTTC; CDR3 protein: CASSLVGGMDEQFF
D gene: NA; J gene: TRBJ1-4; clone size: NA; V gene: TRBV4-3; CDR3 DNA: TGCGCCAGCAGCCAACGTGGGGGTGAAAAACTGTTTTTT; CDR3 protein: CASSQRGGEKLFF
D gene: TRBD2; J gene: TRBJ2-3; clone size: NA; V gene: TRBV9; CDR3 DNA: TGTGCCAGCAGCGAAGCGGGGGGGCTTCCAGATACGCAGTATTTT; CDR3 protein: CASSEAGGLPDTQYF
D gene: TRBD1; J gene: TRBJ1-2; clone size: NA; V gene: TRBV28; CDR3 DNA: TGTGCCAGCAGTTCACAGGGGGAATATGGCTACACCTTC; CDR3 protein: CASSSQGEYGYTF
D gene: TRBD1; J gene: TRBJ2-7; clone size: NA; V gene: TRBV19; CDR3 DNA: TGTGCCAGTACTGCCGGGACAGGGGACTACGAGCAGTACTTC; CDR3 protein: CASTAGTGDYEQYF
D gene: NA; J gene: TRBJ2-1; clone size: NA; V gene: TRBV13; CDR3 DNA: TGTGCCAGCAGCTTTGGCCGAAGCTCCTACAATGAGCAGTTCTTC; CDR3 protein: CASSFGRSSYNEQFF
D gene: NA; J gene: TRBJ1-6; clone size: few; V gene: TRBV27; CDR3 DNA: TGTGCCAGCAGTTTAGGGGGAAATTCACCCCTCCACTTT; CDR3 protein: CASSLGGNSPLHF
D gene: NA; J gene: TRBJ1-6; clone size: NA; V gene: TRBV5-4; CDR3 DNA: TGTGCCAGCAGTCTAGGGGGTAATTCACCCCTCCACTTT; CDR3 protein: CASSLGGNSPLHF
D gene: NA; J gene: TRBJ2-7; clone size: NA; V gene: TRBV5-1; CDR3 DNA: TGCGCCAGCAGCCCGGGACACCTCTACGAGCAGTACTTC; CDR3 protein: CASSPGHLYEQYF
D gene: TRBD2; J gene: TRBJ2-1; clone size: NA; V gene: TRBV4-3; CDR3 DNA: TGCGCCAGCAGCCAATCCCAAAGCGGGAACAGGCTGAGTGAGCAGTTCTTC; CDR3 protein: CASSQSQSGNRLSEQFF
D gene: NA; J gene: TRBJ2-7; clone size: NA; V gene: TRBV4-3; CDR3 DNA: TGCGCCAGCAGCCAAGATGCTACGACCTACGAGCAGTACTTC; CDR3 protein: CASSQDATTYEQYF
D gene: TRBD1; J gene: TRBJ2-7; clone size: NA; V gene: TRBV5-4; CDR3 DNA: TGTGCCAGCAGCGGCGACAGGGGGCCTCACGAGCAGTACTTC; CDR3 protein: CASSGDRGPHEQYF
D gene: NA; J gene: TRBJ2-7; clone size: NA; V gene: TRBV28; CDR3 DNA: TGTGCCAGCAGTTTAGGCAGGGCAACATACGAGCAGTACTTC; CDR3 protein: CASSLGRATYEQYF
D gene: TRBD1; J gene: TRBJ1-4; clone size: NA; V gene: TRBV7-9; CDR3 DNA: TGTGCCAGCAGCTTAGTAACTCAGGGGGGAAGAACTAATGAAAAACTGTTTTTT; CDR3 protein: CASSLVTQGGRTNEKLFF
D gene: TRBD1; J gene: TRBJ1-2; clone size: NA; V gene: TRBV2; CDR3 DNA: TGTGCCAGCAGCCTACCGGGGACAGGGGATGGCTACACCTTC; CDR3 protein: CASSLPGTGDGYTF
D gene: NA; J gene: TRBJ1-1; clone size: once; V gene: TRBV29-1; CDR3 DNA: TGCAGCGTATACAGGGCCCTAAACACTGAAGCTTTCTTT; CDR3 protein: CSVYRALNTEAFF
D gene: NA; J gene: TRBJ2-7; clone size: NA; V gene: TRBV19; CDR3 DNA: TGTGCCAGTAGTCCAGCCAAGCTAGGATCTTACTACGAGCAGTACTTC; CDR3 protein: CASSPAKLGSYYEQYF
D gene: TRBD1; J gene: TRBJ1-1; clone size: NA; V gene: TRBV28; CDR3 DNA: TGTGCCAGCAGTTTACCTCTCCGGGACAGGGGGATAGGGGGCACTGAAGCTTTCTTT; CDR3 protein: CASSLPLRDRGIGGTEAFF
D gene: NA; J gene: TRBJ2-7; clone size: NA; V gene: TRBV16; CDR3 DNA: TGTGCCAGCAGCTTTGGACCTTCCTACGAGCAGTACTTC; CDR3 protein: CASSFGPSYEQYF
D gene: NA; J gene: TRBJ2-1; clone size: NA; V gene: TRBV4-3; CDR3 DNA: TGCGCCAGCAGCCAAGATCGAATGGGTTACAATGAGCAGTTCTTC; CDR3 protein: CASSQDRMGYNEQFF
D gene: NA; J gene: TRBJ2-1; clone size: NA; V gene: TRBV27; CDR3 DNA: TGTGCCAGCAGTTTAAGCAAGTACAATGAGCAGTTCTTC; CDR3 protein: CASSLSKYNEQFF
D gene: NA; J gene: TRBJ2-5; clone size: NA; V gene: TRBV6-6; CDR3 DNA: TGTGCCAGCGGAGCGATACAAGAGACCCAGTACTTC; CDR3 protein: CASGAIQETQYF
D gene: NA; J gene: TRBJ2-7; clone size: NA; V gene: TRBV7-8; CDR3 DNA: TGTGCCAGCAGCTTTAGCGGCTACGAGCAGTACTTC; CDR3 protein: CASSFSGYEQYF
D gene: NA; J gene: TRBJ2-7; clone size: NA; V gene: TRBV27; CDR3 DNA: TGTGCCGTACTGGTCCGTCCCAACGAGCAGTACTTC; CDR3 protein: CAVLVRPNEQYF
D gene: NA; J gene: TRBJ2-7; clone size: NA; V gene: TRBV9; CDR3 DNA: TGTGCCAGCAGCGTAGAAGCATTCTTCTCCGAGCAGTACTTC; CDR3 protein: CASSVEAFFSEQYF
D gene: NA; J gene: TRBJ1-2; clone size: NA; V gene: TRBV5-6; CDR3 DNA: TGTGCCAGCAGCCAGGACAGCAACTATGGCTACACCTTC; CDR3 protein: CASSQDSNYGYTF
D gene: TRBD2; J gene: TRBJ2-7; clone size: NA; V gene: TRBV4-2; CDR3 DNA: TGTGCCAGCAGCCAGCCGGGAGGGGGCGAGCAGTACTTC; CDR3 protein: CASSQPGGGEQYF